These T cell receptor beta chains were read from a single sample in a study of human T cells and chemical hapten exposure. TCRdb itself ran the RACE reads through MiXCR, one entry per CDR3 protein. Of around 190,000 distinct CDR3 sequences in the sample, around 24% are singletons; the top ten hold approximately 6.7%. The source was whole blood, collected in connection with sensitization to the hapten diphenylcyclopropenone (DPC). These receptors all come from a woman aged 45-65 years with alopecia areata. Some clones in this sample may be carry-over from other donors' samples. Both conserved end residues are part of each CDR3. The order of the fields is D gene, V gene, CDR3 length, clone size, J gene, CDR3 DNA, CDR3 protein. A D gene is named only where the DNA matches it firmly. Not every row has a clone size; where given, it reads once, few, many or a size class.

TRBD1	TRBV29-1	11	NA	TRBJ1-2	TGCAGCGACGGGACAGAAGGAGGCTACACCTTC	CSDGTEGGYTF
TRBD2	TRBV2	16	NA	TRBJ2-3	TGTGCCAGCAGAGTGCGTGGACTAGCGGGCACAGATACGCAGTATTTT	CASRVRGLAGTDTQYF
TRBD1	TRBV5-1	17	NA	TRBJ2-1	TGCGCCAGCAGCTTGATAGGGGGCCCAAGCTCCTACAATGAGCAGTTCTTC	CASSLIGGPSSYNEQFF
TRBD2	TRBV10-3	15	few	TRBJ2-2	TGTGCCATCAGGGGCTTAGCGGGAGAAACCGGGGAGCTGTTTTTT	CAIRGLAGETGELFF
TRBD1	TRBV25-1	16	few	TRBJ2-6	TGTGCCAGCAGACCTGACAGGGACTCTGGGGCCAACGTCCTGACTTTC	CASRPDRDSGANVLTF
NA	TRBV20-1	13	NA	TRBJ2-5	TGCAGTGCTAGAAGGCAGGGAGAAGAGACCCAGTACTTC	CSARRQGEETQYF
NA	TRBV10-2	13	few	TRBJ1-5	TGCGCCAGCAGTGAGTCGGGTCCGAATCCCCAGCATTTT	CASSESGPNPQHF
TRBD1	TRBV2	14	few	TRBJ1-2	TGTGCCAGCAGTGAATCGTCAGGGGGCTATGGCTACACCTTC	CASSESSGGYGYTF
TRBD2	TRBV9	13	many	TRBJ2-5	TGTGCCAGCAGCACTAGCGGCCAAGAGACCCAGTACTTC	CASSTSGQETQYF
TRBD1	TRBV28	14	NA	TRBJ1-4	TGTGCCAGCAGTCAACAGGGGGCGCGAGAAAAACTGTTTTTT	CASSQQGAREKLFF
NA	TRBV29-1	14	NA	TRBJ1-1	TGCAGCGTCCAGGACGGCGGGCGGGGCACTGAAGCTTTCTTT	CSVQDGGRGTEAFF
NA	TRBV30	17	many	TRBJ2-7	TGTGCCTGGGGGCCCCCGCCCCGAATGACAGTCTCCTACGAGCAGTACTTC	CAWGPPPRMTVSYEQYF
NA	TRBV29-1	13	few	TRBJ2-1	TGCAGCGTTGTTCGCGGGACCTACAATGAGCAGTTCTTC	CSVVRGTYNEQFF
NA	TRBV29-1	14	few	TRBJ2-1	TGCAGCGTTGAACGCGGACCCGGCGGCAATGAGCAGTTCTTC	CSVERGPGGNEQFF
TRBD1	TRBV29-1	14	NA	TRBJ1-2	TGCAGCGCCGCTCCAGGGGGCGCGCGGTATGGCTACACCTTC	CSAAPGGARYGYTF
NA	TRBV4-2	17	NA	TRBJ2-3	TGTGCCAGCAGCCAAGCTACCGGCCGATTGGTAGGGGATACGCAGTATTTT	CASSQATGRLVGDTQYF
NA	TRBV24-1	16	NA	TRBJ2-1	TGTGCCACCAGTGATTCCGGGGGAGCCTCCTACAATGAGCAGTTCTTC	CATSDSGGASYNEQFF
NA	TRBV21-1	15	few	TRBJ2-3	TGTGCCAGCAGCAAAGGGGCGGGGAGCACAGATACGCAGTATTTT	CASSKGAGSTDTQYF
TRBD2	TRBV29-1	12	NA	TRBJ2-7	TGCAGCGCCTCAACTAGCGGGACCGAGCAGTACTTC	CSASTSGTEQYF
TRBD2	TRBV20-1	15	once	TRBJ2-1	TGCAGTGCTCTTCCTGCTAGCGGGGAGAACAATGAGCAGTTCTTC	CSALPASGENNEQFF